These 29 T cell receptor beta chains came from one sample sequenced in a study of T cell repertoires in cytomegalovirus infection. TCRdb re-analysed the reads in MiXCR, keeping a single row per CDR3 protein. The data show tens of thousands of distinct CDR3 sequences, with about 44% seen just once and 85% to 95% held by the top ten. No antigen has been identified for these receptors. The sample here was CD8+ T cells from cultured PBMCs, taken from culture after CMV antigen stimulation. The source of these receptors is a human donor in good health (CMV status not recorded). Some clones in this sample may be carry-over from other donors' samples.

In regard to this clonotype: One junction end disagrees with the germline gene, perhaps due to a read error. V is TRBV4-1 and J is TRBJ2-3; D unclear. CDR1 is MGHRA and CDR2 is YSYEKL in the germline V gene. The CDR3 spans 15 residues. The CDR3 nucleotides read TGTGCCAGCAGCCCCGAGCCCTTCGCTGGAGATACGCAGTATTTT. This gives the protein CASSPEPFAGDTQYF.

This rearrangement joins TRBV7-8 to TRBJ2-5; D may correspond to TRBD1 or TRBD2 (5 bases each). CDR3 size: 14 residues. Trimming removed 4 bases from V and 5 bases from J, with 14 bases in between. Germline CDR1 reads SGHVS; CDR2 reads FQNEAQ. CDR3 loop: CASSSGAGRETQYF. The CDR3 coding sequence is TGTGCCAGCAGCTCCGGGGCGGGTAGGGAGACCCAGTACTTC.

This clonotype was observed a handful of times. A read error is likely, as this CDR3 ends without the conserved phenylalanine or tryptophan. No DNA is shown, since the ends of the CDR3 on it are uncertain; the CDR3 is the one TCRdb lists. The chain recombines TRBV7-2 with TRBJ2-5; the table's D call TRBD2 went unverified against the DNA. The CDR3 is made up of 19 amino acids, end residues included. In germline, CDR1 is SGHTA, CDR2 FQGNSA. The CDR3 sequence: CASSLRGASGRPEGETQWL.

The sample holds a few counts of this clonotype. The CDR3 DNA reads as TGTGCCAGCAGTGACTCATACAATGAGCAGTTCTTC. Translating gives CASSDSYNEQFF. The chain links TRBV6-4 to TRBJ2-1; D call uncertain. Germline loops: CDR1 MRHNA, CDR2 SNTAGT. The CDR3 is made up of 12 amino acids. V dropped 0 bases and J dropped 4 bases, with 1 base sitting between them.

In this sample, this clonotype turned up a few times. The CDR3 nucleotides read TGTGCCAGCAGCAAAACCGAGGGCTACACCTTC. It yields the protein CASSKTEGYTF. V gene TRBV4-2 combines with J gene TRBJ1-2, with D hard to call. This CDR3 spans 11 amino acids. Trimming took off 5 bases at V and 8 bases at J, with 9 bases between the two ends. Germline V gene lookup returns CDR1 LGHNA and CDR2 YNFKEQ.

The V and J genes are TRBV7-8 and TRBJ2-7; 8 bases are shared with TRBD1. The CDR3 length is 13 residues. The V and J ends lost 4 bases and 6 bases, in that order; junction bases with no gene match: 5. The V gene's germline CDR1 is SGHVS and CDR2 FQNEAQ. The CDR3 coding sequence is TGTGCCAGCAGCTACCGCAGGGGGCGCGAGCAGTACTTC. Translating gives CASSYRRGREQYF. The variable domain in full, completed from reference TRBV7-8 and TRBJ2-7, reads GAGVSQSPRYKVAKRGQDVALRCDPISGHVSLFWYQQALGQGPEFLTYFQNEAQLDKSGLPSDRFFAERPEGSVSTLKIQRTQQEDSAVYLCASSYRRGREQYFGPGTRLTVT.

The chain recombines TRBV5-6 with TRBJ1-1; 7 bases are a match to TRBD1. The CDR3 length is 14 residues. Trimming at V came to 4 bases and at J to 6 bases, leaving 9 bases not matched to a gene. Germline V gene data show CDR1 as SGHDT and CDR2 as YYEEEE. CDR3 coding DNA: TGTGCCAGCAGCCCAGGGGGGAGAGTGGCTGAAGCTTTCTTT. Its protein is CASSPGGRVAEAFF.

In nucleotides, the CDR3 is TGTGCCAGCAGTGACACCAGGAGGAACACTGAAGCTTTCTTT. It translates to CASSDTRRNTEAFF. The chain has TRBV6-1 and TRBJ1-1; the D is unclear. This CDR3 spans 14 amino acids. V was cut by 3 bases and J by 1 base, with 9 bases left in between. Germline V lookup: CDR1 MNHNS, CDR2 SASEGT.

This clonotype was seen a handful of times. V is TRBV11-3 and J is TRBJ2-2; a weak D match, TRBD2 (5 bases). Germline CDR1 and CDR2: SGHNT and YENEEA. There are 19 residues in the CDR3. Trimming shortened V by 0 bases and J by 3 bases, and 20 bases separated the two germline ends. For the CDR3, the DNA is TGTGCCAGCAGCTTAGAATACCCTCGGGGAGAGGGAGACACCGGGGAGCTGTTTTTT. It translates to CASSLEYPRGEGDTGELFF.

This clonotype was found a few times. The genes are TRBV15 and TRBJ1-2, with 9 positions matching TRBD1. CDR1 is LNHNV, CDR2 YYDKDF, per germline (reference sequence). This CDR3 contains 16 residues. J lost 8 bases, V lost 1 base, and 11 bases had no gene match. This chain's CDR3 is CATSRAGTGKGRGYTF. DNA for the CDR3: TGTGCCACCAGCAGAGCTGGGACAGGGAAGGGTCGCGGCTACACCTTC.

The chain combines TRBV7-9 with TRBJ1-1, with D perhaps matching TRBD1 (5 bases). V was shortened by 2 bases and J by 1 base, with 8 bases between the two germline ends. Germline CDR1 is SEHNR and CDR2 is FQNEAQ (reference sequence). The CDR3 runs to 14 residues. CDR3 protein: CASSLPQGNTEAFF. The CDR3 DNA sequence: TGTGCCAGCAGCTTACCCCAGGGGAACACTGAAGCTTTCTTT. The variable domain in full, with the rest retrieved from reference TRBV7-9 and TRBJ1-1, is DTGVSQNPRHKITKRGQNVTFRCDPISEHNRLYWYRQTLGQGPEFLTYFQNEAQLEKSRLLSDRFSAERPKGSFSTLEIQRTEQGDSAMYLCASSLPQGNTEAFFGQGTRLTVV.

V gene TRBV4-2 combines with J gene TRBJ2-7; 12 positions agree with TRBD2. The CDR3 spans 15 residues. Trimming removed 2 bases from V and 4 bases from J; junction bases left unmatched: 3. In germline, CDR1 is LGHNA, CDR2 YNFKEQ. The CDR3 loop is CASSQTSGRSYEQYF. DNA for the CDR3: TGTGCCAGCAGCCAAACTAGCGGGAGGTCGTACGAGCAGTACTTC.

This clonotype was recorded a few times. The CDR3 nucleotides are TGTGCCAGCAGCTCGGGGACGGACGGGGAGCAGTACTTC. Translated, it gives CASSSGTDGEQYF. This chain joins TRBV7-9 and TRBJ2-7; D may match TRBD1 or TRBD2 (5 bases each). CDR1 and CDR2 (germline): SEHNR, FQNEAQ (reference sequence). The CDR3 consists of 13 residues. With 4 bases removed from V and 7 bases from J, the gap between germline ends came to 14 bases.

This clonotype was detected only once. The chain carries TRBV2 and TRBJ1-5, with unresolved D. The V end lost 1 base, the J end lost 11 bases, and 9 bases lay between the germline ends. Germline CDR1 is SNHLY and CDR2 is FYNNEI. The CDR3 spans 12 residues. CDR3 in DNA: TGTGCCAGCAGTGAAGGACCTATCACCCAGCATTTT. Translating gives CASSEGPITQHF.

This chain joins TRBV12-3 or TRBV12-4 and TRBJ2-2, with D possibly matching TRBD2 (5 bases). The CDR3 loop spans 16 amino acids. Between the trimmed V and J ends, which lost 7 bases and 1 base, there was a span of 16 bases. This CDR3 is CASKGGLSWNTGELFF. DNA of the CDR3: TGTGCCAGCAAGGGCGGGCTATCGTGGAACACCGGGGAGCTGTTTTTT.

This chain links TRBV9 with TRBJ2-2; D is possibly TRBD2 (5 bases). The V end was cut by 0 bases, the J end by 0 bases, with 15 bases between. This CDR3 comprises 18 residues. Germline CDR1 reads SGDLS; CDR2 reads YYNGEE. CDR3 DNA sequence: TGTGCCAGCAGCGTAGATGGACTCCCCCGCGCGAACACCGGGGAGCTGTTTTTT. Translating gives CASSVDGLPRANTGELFF. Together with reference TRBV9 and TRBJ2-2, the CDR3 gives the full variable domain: DSGVTQTPKHLITATGQRVTLRCSPRSGDLSVYWYQQSLDQGLQFLIQYYNGEERAKGNILERFSAQQFPDLHSELNLSSLELGDSALYFCASSVDGLPRANTGELFFGEGSRLTVL.

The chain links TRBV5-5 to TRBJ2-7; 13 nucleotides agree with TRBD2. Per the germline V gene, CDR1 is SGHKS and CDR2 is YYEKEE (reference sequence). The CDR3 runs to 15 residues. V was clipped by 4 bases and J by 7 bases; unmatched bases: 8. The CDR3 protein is CASSGTSGGASEQYF. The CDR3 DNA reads TGTGCCAGCAGCGGTACTAGCGGGGGGGCGAGTGAGCAGTACTTC.

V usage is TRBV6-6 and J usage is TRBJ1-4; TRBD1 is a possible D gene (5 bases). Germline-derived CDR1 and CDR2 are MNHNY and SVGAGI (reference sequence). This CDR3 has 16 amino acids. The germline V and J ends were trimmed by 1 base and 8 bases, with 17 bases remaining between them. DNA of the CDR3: TGTGCCAGCAGTTACTGGAGGGACCCAGGGTGGGAAAAACTGTTTTTT. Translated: CASSYWRDPGWEKLFF.

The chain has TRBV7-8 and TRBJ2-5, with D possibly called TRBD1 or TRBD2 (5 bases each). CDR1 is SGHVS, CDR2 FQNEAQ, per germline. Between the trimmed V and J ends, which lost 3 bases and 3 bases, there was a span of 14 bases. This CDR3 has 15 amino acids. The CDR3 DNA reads TGTGCCAGCAGCTTTAGGCCGGGACGTAAAGAGACCCAGTACTTC. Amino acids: CASSFRPGRKETQYF.

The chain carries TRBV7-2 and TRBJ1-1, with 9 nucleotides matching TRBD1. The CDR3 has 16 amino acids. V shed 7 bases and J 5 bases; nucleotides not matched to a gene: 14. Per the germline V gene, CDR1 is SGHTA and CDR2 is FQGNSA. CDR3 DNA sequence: TGTGCCAGCACAGATGGACAGGGGCCCAAATGGACTGAAGCTTTCTTT. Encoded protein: CASTDGQGPKWTEAFF.

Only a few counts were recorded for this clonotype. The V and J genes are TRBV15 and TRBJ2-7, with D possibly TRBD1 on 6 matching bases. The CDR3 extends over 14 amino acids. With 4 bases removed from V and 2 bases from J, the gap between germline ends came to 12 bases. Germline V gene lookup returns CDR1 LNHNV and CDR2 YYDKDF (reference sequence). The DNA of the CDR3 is TGTGCCACCAGCAAGAGGGGGAGTCCCTACGAGCAGTACTTC. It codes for CATSKRGSPYEQYF.

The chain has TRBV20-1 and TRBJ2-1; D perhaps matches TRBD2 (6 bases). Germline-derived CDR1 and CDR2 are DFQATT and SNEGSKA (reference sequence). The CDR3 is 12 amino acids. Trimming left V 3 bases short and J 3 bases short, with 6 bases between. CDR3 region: CSASGSYNEQFF. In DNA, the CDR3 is TGCAGTGCTAGCGGGAGCTACAATGAGCAGTTCTTC.

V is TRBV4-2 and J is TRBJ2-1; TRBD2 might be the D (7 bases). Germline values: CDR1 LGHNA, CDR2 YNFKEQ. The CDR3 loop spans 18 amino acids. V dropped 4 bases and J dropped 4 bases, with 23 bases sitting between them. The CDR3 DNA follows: TGTGCCAGCAGCCCCCCGGGGGAGGGGGGGCCCCCGTACAATGAGCAGTTCTTC. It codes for CASSPPGEGGPPYNEQFF.

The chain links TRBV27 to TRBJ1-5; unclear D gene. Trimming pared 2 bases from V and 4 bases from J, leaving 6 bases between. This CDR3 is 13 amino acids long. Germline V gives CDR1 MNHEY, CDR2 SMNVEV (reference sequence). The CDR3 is CASSLTVNQPQHF. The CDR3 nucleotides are TGTGCCAGCAGTTTAACCGTAAATCAGCCCCAGCATTTT.

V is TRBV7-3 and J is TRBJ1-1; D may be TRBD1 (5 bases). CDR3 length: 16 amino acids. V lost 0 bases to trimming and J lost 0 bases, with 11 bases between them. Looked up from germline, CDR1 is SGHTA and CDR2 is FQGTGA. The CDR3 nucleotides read TGTGCCAGCAGCTTAACGGGCCAGGGTCTGAACACTGAAGCTTTCTTT. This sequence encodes CASSLTGQGLNTEAFF.

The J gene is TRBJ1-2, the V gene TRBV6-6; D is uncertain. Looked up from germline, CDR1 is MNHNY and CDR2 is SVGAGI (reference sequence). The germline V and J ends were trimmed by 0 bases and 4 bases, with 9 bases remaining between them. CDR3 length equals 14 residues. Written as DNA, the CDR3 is TGTGCCAGCAGTTACTCCCCAAGACTCTATGGCTACACCTTC. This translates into CASSYSPRLYGYTF.

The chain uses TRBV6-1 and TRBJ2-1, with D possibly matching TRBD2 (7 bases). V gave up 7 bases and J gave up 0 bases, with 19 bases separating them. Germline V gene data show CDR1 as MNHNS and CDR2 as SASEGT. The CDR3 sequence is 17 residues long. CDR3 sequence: CASTPGAGVNSYNEQFF. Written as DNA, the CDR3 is TGTGCCAGCACCCCGGGGGCGGGGGTCAACTCCTACAATGAGCAGTTCTTC.

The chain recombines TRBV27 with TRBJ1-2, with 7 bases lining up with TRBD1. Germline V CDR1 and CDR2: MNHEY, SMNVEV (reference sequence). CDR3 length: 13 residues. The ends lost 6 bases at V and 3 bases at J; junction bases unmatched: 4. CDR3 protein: CASSRTGDYGYTF. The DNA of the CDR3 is TGTGCCAGCAGCCGCACAGGGGACTATGGCTACACCTTC.

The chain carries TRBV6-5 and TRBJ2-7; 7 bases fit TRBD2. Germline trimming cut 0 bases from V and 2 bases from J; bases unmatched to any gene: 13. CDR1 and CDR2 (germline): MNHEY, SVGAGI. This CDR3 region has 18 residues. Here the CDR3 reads CASSYSGSSGEATYEQYF. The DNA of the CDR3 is TGTGCCAGCAGTTACTCGGGCTCTAGCGGAGAGGCAACCTACGAGCAGTACTTC.